The clone carrying this T cell receptor beta chain was counted a single time. Its antigen is not identified. The table came from immunoSEQ multiplex PCR; TCRdb's copy has only in-frame clones and leaves some out. In the table there are around 31,000 clones, around 94% of which are singletons. These data originate in a study of T cells in localized non-small cell lung cancer. Overall study results and limits: Because researchers sequenced only one region of the tumor, heterogeneity is still possible. Adjacent uninvolved lung tissue had the highest T cell clonality, exceeding tumor. Higher T cell density in the blood was associated with longer overall survival, whereas higher adjacent-lung clonality associated with shorter survival.

This CDR3 contains 16 residues. The V end was cut by 1 base, the J end by 3 bases, with 15 bases between. Germline V gene data show CDR1 as LGHNT and CDR2 as FRNRAP. This TCR was recovered from a woman aged 35 to 69 with stage I lung adenocarcinoma. The source material was peripheral blood, sampled before any cancer treatment. The chain is built from TRBV12-5 and TRBJ2-5, with D maybe TRBD2 (6 bases). This chain's CDR3 is CASGLGGLPFKETQYF. The CDR3 DNA follows: TGTGCTAGTGGTTTGGGGGGACTTCCCTTTAAAGAGACCCAGTACTTC.